One and the same sample provided the 20 T cell receptor beta chains below, sequenced in a study of blood T cell repertoires in COVID-19. Profiled with immunoSEQ multiplex PCR; TCRdb holds only in-frame clones, not every one. The table includes approximately 77,000 clones, 80% detected once. Input material: peripheral blood. These receptors were collected from a woman in her seventies with acute or convalescent COVID-19.

The chain has TRBV4-1 and TRBJ1-5, with TRBD1 matching over 11 bases. V lost 11 bases and J lost 7; bases outside the gene matches: 13. This CDR3 contains 15 residues. Germline assignment: CDR1 MGHRA and CDR2 YSYEKL. CDR3 bases: TGCGCCCCCCGCCGCCGGGGGACAGGGGGGCAGCCCCAGCATTTT. This translates into CAPRRRGTGGQPQHF.

The chain uses TRBV16 and TRBJ1-4, with D maybe TRBD1 (6 bases). CDR1 KGHSY and CDR2 FQNENV come from the germline V gene. The V and J ends lost 0 bases and 4 bases respectively, with 9 bases between them. This CDR3 has 15 amino acids. This chain's CDR3 is CASSQSGQLNEKLFF. The CDR3 nucleotides read TGTGCCAGCAGCCAATCGGGACAACTTAATGAAAAACTGTTTTTT. Filled out from reference TRBV16 and TRBJ1-4, the complete variable domain reads GEEVAQTPKHLVRGEGQKAKLYCAPIKGHSYVFWYQQVLKNEFKFLISFQNENVFDETGMPKERFSAKCLPNSPCSLEIQATKLEDSAVYFCASSQSGQLNEKLFFGSGTQLSVL.

The V and J genes are TRBV7-8 and TRBJ2-3, with TRBD2 identical over 11 bases. Germline CDR1 SGHVS, CDR2 FQNEAQ. V dropped 1 base and J dropped 3; count of bases not matched to a gene: 9. The CDR3 length is 18 residues. The DNA for the CDR3 is TGTGCCAGCAGCTTAGTAGCGGGGGGGCCAGGCGCAACAGATACGCAGTATTTT. Translation gives CASSLVAGGPGATDTQYF.

This clone was counted a few times. The chain couples TRBV21-1 to TRBJ1-2; no DNA check was done on the table's D call, TRBD1. TRBV21-1 is classified as a pseudogene. This CDR3 has 16 residues. CDR3 in amino acids: CASKTTGRPSNYGYTF. The CDR3 coding sequence is TGTGCCAGCAAAACCACAGGGCGCCCCTCAAACTATGGCTACACCTTC.

This clone was detected a few times. The rearrangement uses TRBV9 and TRBJ2-2; the D gene is possibly TRBD2 (6 bases). V gave up 1 base and J gave up 7 bases, with 8 bases separating them. The CDR3 totals 13 residues. Germline V gene sequence: CDR1 SGDLS, CDR2 YYNGEE. The CDR3 coding sequence is TGTGCCAGCAGCGTACGGGGGAACGGGGAGCTGTTTTTT. Translated: CASSVRGNGELFF.

The chain uses TRBV4-3 and TRBJ2-7, with 7 bases lining up with TRBD2. Germline V CDR1 and CDR2: LGHNA, YSLEER. The CDR3 contains 13 residues. Trimming cost V 6 bases and J 4 bases; bases outside gene matches: 6. The CDR3 coding sequence is TGCGCCAGCAGTCCTGACGGGGGGTACGAGCAGTACTTC. It yields the protein CASSPDGGYEQYF.

This chain links TRBV19 with TRBJ2-5, with D possibly being TRBD1 (5 bases). V dropped 4 bases and J dropped 1 base, with 10 bases sitting between them. Germline CDR1 LNHDA, CDR2 SQIVND (reference sequence). The CDR3 is 14 amino acids. CDR3 sequence reads: CASSTTVPQETQYF. The CDR3 coding sequence is TGTGCCAGTAGTACGACAGTACCCCAAGAGACCCAGTACTTC.

V is TRBV6-2 or TRBV6-3 and J is TRBJ1-2; 7 nucleotides line up with TRBD1. V was clipped by 2 bases and J by 8 bases; unmatched bases: 8. This CDR3 contains 14 residues. The germline CDR1 and CDR2 sequences are MNHEY and SVGEGT. CDR3 residues: CASSYPQGRYGYTF. CDR3 nucleotides: TGTGCCAGCAGTTACCCACAGGGGAGGTACGGCTACACCTTC.

This clone was counted a single time. The genes are TRBV11-2 and TRBJ2-7, with TRBD2 as a possible D gene (6 bases). Germline CDR1 reads SGHAT; CDR2 reads FQNNGV. V lost 3 bases and J lost 6, with 12 bases in between. The CDR3 runs 13 residues. The chain's CDR3 is CASSFGGEREQYF. The CDR3 nucleotides read TGTGCCAGCAGCTTCGGAGGGGAACGCGAGCAGTACTTC.

The chain couples TRBV6-5 to TRBJ2-2; D gene uncertain. The CDR3 runs to 15 residues. Trimming left V 7 bases short and J 5 bases short, with 17 bases between. Germline V gene data show CDR1 as MNHEY and CDR2 as SVGAGI. The CDR3 DNA follows: TGTGCCAGCAATCGGGTCAGCTCCGAAACCGGGGAGCTGTTTTTT. This translates into CASNRVSSETGELFF.

The chain employs TRBV12-3 or TRBV12-4 and TRBJ2-7; 7 bases line up with TRBD1. The V segment lost 5 bases and the J segment 2 bases; nucleotides outside the gene matches: 0. CDR3 length equals 12 residues. In DNA form, the CDR3 reads TGTGCCAGCAGTACAGGGGCCTACGAGCAGTACTTC. It is translated as CASSTGAYEQYF.

The rearrangement links TRBV6-5 to TRBJ2-7, with 7 bases matching TRBD1. CDR3 length: 15 amino acids. Unmatched junction bases numbered 9, after V lost 6 bases and J lost 1 base. Germline CDR1 MNHEY, CDR2 SVGAGI. The chain's CDR3 is CASSLDHRGSYEQYF. The CDR3 DNA follows: TGTGCCAGCAGCCTAGACCACAGGGGATCCTACGAGCAGTACTTC.

The J gene is TRBJ1-1, the V gene TRBV6-1, with unresolved D. In germline, CDR1 is MNHNS, CDR2 SASEGT. V lost 3 bases and J 5 bases, leaving 10 bases between the germline ends. CDR3 length: 13 amino acids. The CDR3 DNA follows: TGTGCCAGCAGTGATCGGGGTTGGACTGAAGCTTTCTTT. Encoded protein: CASSDRGWTEAFF.

This clone was seen a handful of times. The chain recombines TRBV5-4 with TRBJ1-6; D unresolved. The CDR3 has 16 residues. V lost 1 base, J lost 7 bases, and 15 bases lay in between. Germline CDR1 is SGHNT and CDR2 is YYREEE (reference sequence). The CDR3 bases are TGTGCCAGCAGCTTGATGCCAGATACTAGGAATTCACCCCTCCACTTT. This encodes CASSLMPDTRNSPLHF.

This chain uses TRBV19 with TRBJ1-1; D remains unclear. Germline values: CDR1 LNHDA, CDR2 SQIVND (reference sequence). Trimming took 5 bases from V and 8 from J, leaving 9 bases between them. This CDR3 contains 11 residues. CDR3 region: CASSRGVEAFF. The CDR3 nucleotides are TGTGCCAGTAGTCGGGGTGTCGAAGCTTTCTTT.

This clone was seen a single time. CDR3 amino acids: CASSVTGGTLTAFF. DNA of the CDR3: TGTGCCAGTAGTGTCACAGGGGGCACGTTGACTGCTTTCTTT. The chain is built from TRBV19 and TRBJ1-1; 9 positions agree with TRBD1. CDR3 length equals 14 residues. CDR1 and CDR2 from the germline V gene are LNHDA and SQIVND (reference sequence). The V and J ends lost 5 bases and 11 bases, in that order; junction bases with no gene match: 12.

The chain has TRBV5-1 and TRBJ1-3; no reliable D call. Germline V lookup: CDR1 SGHRS, CDR2 YFSETQ. V lost 4 bases to trimming and J lost 8 bases, with 10 bases between them. The CDR3 is 12 amino acids. As DNA, the CDR3 is TGCGCCAGCAGCCAACCGGGAGACACCATATATTTT. Protein sequence: CASSQPGDTIYF.

The J gene is TRBJ1-1, the V gene TRBV4-3, with D tentatively TRBD1 (5 bases). From germline, CDR1 is LGHNA and CDR2 YSLEER. The V end was cut by 2 bases, the J end by 3 bases, with 10 bases between. This CDR3 spans 14 amino acids. CDR3 sequence: CASSQWGGDTEAFF. The CDR3 DNA is TGCGCCAGCAGCCAATGGGGGGGGGACACTGAAGCTTTCTTT.

The rearrangement uses TRBV12-3 or TRBV12-4 and TRBJ2-1, with 7 bases that match TRBD2. There are 13 residues in the CDR3. V was clipped by 9 bases and J by 2 bases; unmatched bases: 4. CDR3 sequence reads: CASCRGAYNEQFF. DNA of the CDR3: TGTGCCAGTTGTCGGGGGGCCTACAATGAGCAGTTCTTC.

The chain uses TRBV6-5 and TRBJ2-3; TRBD2 aligns across 8 bases. Germline CDR1 reads MNHEY; CDR2 reads SVGAGI. The CDR3 sequence is 15 residues long. Trimming at V came to 2 bases and at J to 4 bases, leaving 5 bases not matched to a gene. This CDR3 reads CASSYGTSRSDTQYF. CDR3 bases: TGTGCCAGCAGTTACGGGACTAGTCGGTCAGATACGCAGTATTTT.